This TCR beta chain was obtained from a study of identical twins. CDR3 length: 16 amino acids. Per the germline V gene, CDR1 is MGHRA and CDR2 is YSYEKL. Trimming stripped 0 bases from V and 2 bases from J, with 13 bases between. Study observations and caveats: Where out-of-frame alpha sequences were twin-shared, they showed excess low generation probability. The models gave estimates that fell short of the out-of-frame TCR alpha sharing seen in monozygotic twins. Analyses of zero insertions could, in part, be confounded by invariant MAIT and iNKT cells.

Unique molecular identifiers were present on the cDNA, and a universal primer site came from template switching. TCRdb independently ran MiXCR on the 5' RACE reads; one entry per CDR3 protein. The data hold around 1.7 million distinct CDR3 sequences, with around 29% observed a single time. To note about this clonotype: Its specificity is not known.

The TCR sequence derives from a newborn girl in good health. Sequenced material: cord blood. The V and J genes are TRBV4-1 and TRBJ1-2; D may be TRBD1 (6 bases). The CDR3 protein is CASSQDPGGLNYGYTF. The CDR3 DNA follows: TGCGCCAGCAGCCAAGATCCGGGGGGGCTGAACTATGGCTACACCTTC.